The 18 T cell receptor beta chains reported below all come from one sample, sequenced in a study of circulating CD8 cells and anti-PD-1 response in melanoma. Live CD3+CD8+TCRalphabeta+ cells were sorted into four subsets by PD-1 and/or TIGIT. TCR libraries were prepared from 15 ng of total RNA with the QIAseq Immune Repertoire TCR panel. TCRdb reprocessed the reads via MiXCR and lists one record per CDR3 protein. The repertoire holds about 620 distinct CDR3 sequences, with approximately 7.4% as singletons. The sample in question was CD8+ T cells from PBMCs, obtained at baseline or after one month of anti-PD-1 therapy (not recorded which). The receptors derive from a human donor with melanoma.

As concerns this clonotype: A single base separates this from a much larger clone, so it may be a read error. The chain combines TRBV4-3 with TRBJ1-2; D is unresolved. This CDR3 contains 14 residues. Germline V gives CDR1 LGHNA, CDR2 YSLEER. The CDR3 DNA sequence: TGCGCCGGCAGCCAAGTGGACGGCGACTATGGCTACACCTTC. Its translation: CAGSQVDGDYGYTF.

This clonotype is deemed large (0.1 to 1%). The rearrangement uses TRBV11-1 and TRBJ2-2; 9 positions match TRBD1. The V gene end was trimmed by 4 bases and the J gene end by 6 bases; junction bases not matched to a gene: 3. CDR3 length: 14 amino acids. Germline V gene data show CDR1 as SGHAT and CDR2 as FQDESV (reference sequence). The CDR3 DNA reads as TGTGCCAGCAGCTCCGGGACAGGGTCCGGGGAGCTGTTTTTT. Protein product: CASSSGTGSGELFF.

Within the sample, this clonotype is large. The chain carries TRBV19 and TRBJ1-2, with no clear D. Germline V gene sequence: CDR1 LNHDA, CDR2 SQIVND (reference sequence). V lost 6 bases and J lost 4, with 12 bases in between. This CDR3 spans 13 amino acids. CDR3 residues: CASSSLSTYGYTF. The DNA of the CDR3 is TGTGCCAGTAGCTCCCTATCAACCTATGGCTACACCTTC.

This clonotype is large by share. The chain joins TRBV19 to TRBJ1-1; D gene unclear. The germline V gene has CDR1 LNHDA and CDR2 SQIVND (reference sequence). V was trimmed by 3 bases and J by 1 base, leaving 6 bases between them. This CDR3 spans 13 amino acids. The CDR3 loop reads CASSISGNTEAFF. DNA for the CDR3: TGTGCCAGTAGTATTTCCGGGAACACTGAAGCTTTCTTT. Based on the CDR3 plus reference TRBV19 and TRBJ1-1, the full variable domain is DGGITQSPKYLFRKEGQNVTLSCEQNLNHDAMYWYRQDPGQGLRLIYYSQIVNDFQKGDIAEGYSVSREKKESFPLTVTSAQKNPTAFYLCASSISGNTEAFFGQGTRLTVV.

The rearrangement links TRBV27 to TRBJ2-3, with a weak D call TRBD1 (5 bases). The V and J ends lost 5 bases and 4 bases respectively, with 16 bases between them. CDR1 and CDR2 from the germline V gene are MNHEY and SMNVEV (reference sequence). CDR3 size: 15 residues. The CDR3: CASSDRRGNADTQYF. The CDR3 DNA reads TGTGCCAGCAGTGACCGTAGGGGTAATGCAGATACGCAGTATTTT.

By frequency in the sample, this clonotype is large (0.1 to 1%). The chain is built from TRBV4-1 and TRBJ1-5; D is uncertain. This CDR3 is 14 amino acids long. Germline CDR1 reads MGHRA; CDR2 reads YSYEKL. V gave up 1 base and J gave up 6 bases, with 10 bases separating them. This CDR3 is CASSQVRNSQPQHF. CDR3 nucleotides: TGCGCCAGCAGCCAAGTTAGGAACTCTCAGCCCCAGCATTTT.

The V gene is TRBV14, the J gene TRBJ1-2; D not certain. V lost 0 bases to trimming and J lost 5 bases, with 7 bases between them. Germline CDR1 reads SGHDN; CDR2 reads FVKESK. The CDR3 spans 13 residues. For the CDR3, the DNA is TGTGCCAGCAGCCAAGATAGCGGTTATGGCTACACCTTC. The encoded protein is CASSQDSGYGYTF.

This clonotype rates as large. The chain joins TRBV19 to TRBJ2-6, with D unclear. Germline V gene lookup returns CDR1 LNHDA and CDR2 SQIVND (reference sequence). The CDR3 runs to 11 residues. Trimming removed 9 bases at V and 6 bases at J, with 6 bases between. CDR3 coding DNA: TGTGCCAGCGGGCCGGCCAACGTCCTGACTTTC. Translating it yields CASGPANVLTF.

By share, this clonotype counts as large. The chain uses TRBV30 and TRBJ2-7; 10 bases align to TRBD2. Germline V gives CDR1 GTSNPN, CDR2 SVGIG (reference sequence). The junction had 6 bases not matched to a gene; V was cut back by 0 bases and J by 4 bases. This CDR3 contains 15 residues. The CDR3 bases are TGTGCCTGGAGTGTACCCGCTAGCGGGGGTTACGAGCAGTACTTC. It specifies CAWSVPASGGYEQYF.

This clonotype is medium-sized (0.01 to 0.1%) within its sample. Germline is not matched at one junction end, which may reflect a read error. The V gene is TRBV5-6, the J gene TRBJ2-4; 7 bases are shared with TRBD1. Germline V gene data show CDR1 as SGHDT and CDR2 as YYEEEE. The CDR3 totals 12 residues. The CDR3 loop reads CASSLGTERGHF. CDR3 in DNA: TGTGCCAGCAGCCTTGGGACAGAAAGAGGGCACTTC.

By frequency in the sample, this clonotype is large (0.1 to 1%). This chain links TRBV19 with TRBJ2-4; D may be TRBD2 (6 bases). The CDR3 runs 12 residues. Trimming removed 8 bases at V and 7 bases at J, with 12 bases between. Germline CDR1 LNHDA, CDR2 SQIVND (reference sequence). CDR3: CASGGAGNIQYF. In DNA form, the CDR3 reads TGTGCCAGTGGGGGAGCGGGCAACATTCAGTACTTC.

This clonotype qualifies as large. V usage is TRBV20-1 and J usage is TRBJ1-2; 8 bases agree with TRBD1. The CDR3 is 16 residues long. Germline CDR1 reads DFQATT; CDR2 reads SNEGSKA (reference sequence). V trimming: 0 bases; J trimming: 4 bases; junction bases outside the gene matches: 10. The CDR3 region is CSARETGGSLSYGYTF. For the CDR3, the DNA is TGCAGTGCTAGAGAAACAGGGGGATCCCTTTCCTATGGCTACACCTTC.

This clonotype was counted between two and nine times. The chain uses TRBV20-1 and TRBJ2-7, with D hard to call. Germline loops: CDR1 DFQATT, CDR2 SNEGSKA (reference sequence). This CDR3 has 14 amino acids. V shed 1 base and J shed 0 bases, with 10 bases lying between them. CDR3: CSARGIDSSYEQYF. The CDR3 DNA reads TGCAGTGCTAGAGGAATAGATAGCTCCTACGAGCAGTACTTC.

This clonotype is categorized as large. The V gene is TRBV24-1, the J gene TRBJ2-3; possible D gene TRBD2, 7 bases. CDR1 is KGHDR, CDR2 SFDVKD, per germline. The CDR3 has 15 residues. The germline V and J ends were trimmed by 4 bases and 4 bases, with 14 bases remaining between them. The CDR3 coding sequence is TGTGCCACCAGTGAACCGGGGGGCCGGCCAGATACGCAGTATTTT. It encodes CATSEPGGRPDTQYF.

This clonotype is large in the sample. The chain combines TRBV2 with TRBJ2-7; 10 nucleotides line up with TRBD1. Germline V gene lookup returns CDR1 SNHLY and CDR2 FYNNEI. The CDR3 loop spans 16 amino acids. J lost 0 bases, V lost 5 bases, and 7 bases had no gene match. The chain's CDR3 is CASSRDRGTSSYEQYF. The CDR3 nucleotides read TGTGCCAGCAGTAGGGACAGGGGAACCTCCTCCTACGAGCAGTACTTC.

Only a few counts were recorded for this clonotype. The J gene is TRBJ1-6, the V gene TRBV28; D unclear. Per the germline V gene, CDR1 is MDHEN and CDR2 is SYDVKM. The V gene lost 5 bases and the J gene lost 7 bases, with 9 bases spanning the gap. The CDR3 has 13 residues. CDR3 amino acids: CASSLIGNSPLHF. The CDR3 DNA sequence: TGTGCCAGCAGTCTCATCGGGAATTCACCCCTCCACTTT.

In this sample, this clonotype is large. The chain links TRBV12-3 or TRBV12-4 to TRBJ2-5; TRBD1 aligns across 11 bases. The ends lost 5 bases at V and 4 bases at J; junction bases unmatched: 6. The CDR3 length is 15 residues. The CDR3 sequence is CASSVDRGRGETQYF. CDR3 nucleotide sequence: TGTGCCAGCAGTGTGGACAGGGGGCGGGGAGAGACCCAGTACTTC.

This chain connects TRBV28 to TRBJ2-7, with 9 positions matching TRBD2. V gave up 2 bases and J gave up 1 base; unmatched junction bases: 0. Germline V gene sequence: CDR1 MDHEN, CDR2 SYDVKM. The CDR3 spans 14 residues. CDR3 bases: TGTGCCAGCAGTTTACTAGCGGGATCCTACGAGCAGTACTTC. Its translation is CASSLLAGSYEQYF.